This T cell receptor (beta chain) was identified in a study of type 1 regulatory T cells. The overall study: An in vitro protocol generated T-allo10, a Tr1-enriched, alloantigen-specific CD4 T cell product. Study-wide results and caveats: Compared with non-Tr1 cells, Tr1 cells showed a narrower TCR repertoire.

This clonotype was detected many times. Its specificity is unknown. The V segment lost 1 base and the J segment 4 bases; nucleotides outside the gene matches: 3. The CDR3 covers 15 residues. In germline, CDR1 is LGHNA, CDR2 YNFKEQ. MiXCR, run by TCRdb on the reads, gives a single entry per CDR3 protein. Of under 75,000 distinct CDR3 sequences listed, around 21% are singletons. The clonotype originates from a human donor in good health. The genes are TRBV4-2 and TRBJ1-1; 10 positions match TRBD1. Sequencing used cultured type 1 regulatory T (Tr1) cells, either the whole culture or a sorted fraction (not recorded which). CDR3 sequence: CASSQGQGAPTEAFF. In DNA form, the CDR3 reads TGTGCCAGCAGCCAAGGACAGGGGGCACCCACTGAAGCTTTCTTT.